This T cell receptor (beta chain) was recovered during a study of Ad26.COV2.S vaccination and SARS-CoV-2 variants. The overall study: Participant was drawn from the COV1001 Ad26.COV2.S trial arm. Notes on the study in general: Vaccinees displayed broader spike-specific TCR repertoires than placebo recipients. Post-vaccination spike-specific CD8+ and CD4+ T cell responses reportedly had substantial breadth.

Clones were sequenced by immunoSEQ multiplex PCR, and TCRdb holds only the in-frame ones, with some missing. The sample has hundreds of thousands of clones, 85% to 90% seen once. Treatment given: approximately 18 received Ad26.COV2.S at low or high dose, single or two shots; roughly five received placebo; per-sample allocation not given. Sampling was performed 63 days after the first vaccine or placebo injection. An adult donor aged 18-55 years was enrolled in Boston. Germline lookup yields CDR1 SGDLS and CDR2 YYNGEE. V lost 2 bases to trimming and J lost 5 bases, with 15 bases between them. The CDR3 is 15 residues long. The table lists this clone with a few counts. The antigen is not known.

This TCR came from a person between 18 and 60 years old who received the Ad26.COV2.S COVID-19 vaccine or a placebo. The sample in question was peripheral blood, obtained in a trial of Ad26.COV2.S vaccine versus placebo. This chain joins TRBV9 and TRBJ2-3, with a possible D match to TRBD1 (5 bases). CDR3 in amino acids: CASSVQQGVLDTQYF. Here the CDR3 DNA reads TGTGCCAGCAGCGTTCAGCAGGGCGTCCTAGATACGCAGTATTTT.